Sequencing of this TCR beta chain was carried out in a study of identical twins. Study-level findings and limits: It was out-of-frame TCR alpha sharing in monozygotic twins that models underestimated. Cross-sectional statistical analysis was relied on for the conclusions, without the same donors being followed.

This clonotype was recorded many times. Antigen unknown. In TCRdb, the 5' RACE reads were re-called with MiXCR into one record per CDR3 protein. The repertoire includes approximately 280,000 distinct CDR3 sequences, 6.5% to 9.5% of them detected once, and around 2.1% sits in the top ten. The CDR3 extends over 15 amino acids. With V trimmed by 4 bases and J by 2 bases, 7 bases remained unmatched. Germline V gene data show CDR1 as SGHRS and CDR2 as YFSETQ. These data are also associated with another study on yellow fever vaccine responses in identical twins.

The source material was memory (CD45RO+) T cells sorted from blood. The J gene is TRBJ2-3, the V gene TRBV5-1; 7 nucleotides agree with TRBD1. The origin of this receptor is a woman younger than 30 in good health. The CDR3, as DNA: TGCGCCAGCAGCCCAAGGGGACAGAACACAGATACGCAGTATTTT. Residues: CASSPRGQNTDTQYF.